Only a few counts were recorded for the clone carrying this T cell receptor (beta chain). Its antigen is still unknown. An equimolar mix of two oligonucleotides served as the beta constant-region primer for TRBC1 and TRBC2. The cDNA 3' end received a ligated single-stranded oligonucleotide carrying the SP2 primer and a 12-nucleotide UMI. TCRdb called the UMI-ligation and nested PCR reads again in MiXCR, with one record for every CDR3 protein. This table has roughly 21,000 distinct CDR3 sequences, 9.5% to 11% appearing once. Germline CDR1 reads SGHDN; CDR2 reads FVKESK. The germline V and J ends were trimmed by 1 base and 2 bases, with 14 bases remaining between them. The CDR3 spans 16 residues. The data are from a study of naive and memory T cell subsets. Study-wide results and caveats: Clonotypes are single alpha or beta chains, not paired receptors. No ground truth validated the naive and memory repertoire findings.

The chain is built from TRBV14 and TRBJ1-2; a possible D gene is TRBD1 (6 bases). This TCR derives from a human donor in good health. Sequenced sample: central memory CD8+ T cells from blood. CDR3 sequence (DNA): TGTGCCAGCAGCCAAGGTGGGGGCCGTACAAACTATGGCTACACCTTC. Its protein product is CASSQGGGRTNYGYTF.